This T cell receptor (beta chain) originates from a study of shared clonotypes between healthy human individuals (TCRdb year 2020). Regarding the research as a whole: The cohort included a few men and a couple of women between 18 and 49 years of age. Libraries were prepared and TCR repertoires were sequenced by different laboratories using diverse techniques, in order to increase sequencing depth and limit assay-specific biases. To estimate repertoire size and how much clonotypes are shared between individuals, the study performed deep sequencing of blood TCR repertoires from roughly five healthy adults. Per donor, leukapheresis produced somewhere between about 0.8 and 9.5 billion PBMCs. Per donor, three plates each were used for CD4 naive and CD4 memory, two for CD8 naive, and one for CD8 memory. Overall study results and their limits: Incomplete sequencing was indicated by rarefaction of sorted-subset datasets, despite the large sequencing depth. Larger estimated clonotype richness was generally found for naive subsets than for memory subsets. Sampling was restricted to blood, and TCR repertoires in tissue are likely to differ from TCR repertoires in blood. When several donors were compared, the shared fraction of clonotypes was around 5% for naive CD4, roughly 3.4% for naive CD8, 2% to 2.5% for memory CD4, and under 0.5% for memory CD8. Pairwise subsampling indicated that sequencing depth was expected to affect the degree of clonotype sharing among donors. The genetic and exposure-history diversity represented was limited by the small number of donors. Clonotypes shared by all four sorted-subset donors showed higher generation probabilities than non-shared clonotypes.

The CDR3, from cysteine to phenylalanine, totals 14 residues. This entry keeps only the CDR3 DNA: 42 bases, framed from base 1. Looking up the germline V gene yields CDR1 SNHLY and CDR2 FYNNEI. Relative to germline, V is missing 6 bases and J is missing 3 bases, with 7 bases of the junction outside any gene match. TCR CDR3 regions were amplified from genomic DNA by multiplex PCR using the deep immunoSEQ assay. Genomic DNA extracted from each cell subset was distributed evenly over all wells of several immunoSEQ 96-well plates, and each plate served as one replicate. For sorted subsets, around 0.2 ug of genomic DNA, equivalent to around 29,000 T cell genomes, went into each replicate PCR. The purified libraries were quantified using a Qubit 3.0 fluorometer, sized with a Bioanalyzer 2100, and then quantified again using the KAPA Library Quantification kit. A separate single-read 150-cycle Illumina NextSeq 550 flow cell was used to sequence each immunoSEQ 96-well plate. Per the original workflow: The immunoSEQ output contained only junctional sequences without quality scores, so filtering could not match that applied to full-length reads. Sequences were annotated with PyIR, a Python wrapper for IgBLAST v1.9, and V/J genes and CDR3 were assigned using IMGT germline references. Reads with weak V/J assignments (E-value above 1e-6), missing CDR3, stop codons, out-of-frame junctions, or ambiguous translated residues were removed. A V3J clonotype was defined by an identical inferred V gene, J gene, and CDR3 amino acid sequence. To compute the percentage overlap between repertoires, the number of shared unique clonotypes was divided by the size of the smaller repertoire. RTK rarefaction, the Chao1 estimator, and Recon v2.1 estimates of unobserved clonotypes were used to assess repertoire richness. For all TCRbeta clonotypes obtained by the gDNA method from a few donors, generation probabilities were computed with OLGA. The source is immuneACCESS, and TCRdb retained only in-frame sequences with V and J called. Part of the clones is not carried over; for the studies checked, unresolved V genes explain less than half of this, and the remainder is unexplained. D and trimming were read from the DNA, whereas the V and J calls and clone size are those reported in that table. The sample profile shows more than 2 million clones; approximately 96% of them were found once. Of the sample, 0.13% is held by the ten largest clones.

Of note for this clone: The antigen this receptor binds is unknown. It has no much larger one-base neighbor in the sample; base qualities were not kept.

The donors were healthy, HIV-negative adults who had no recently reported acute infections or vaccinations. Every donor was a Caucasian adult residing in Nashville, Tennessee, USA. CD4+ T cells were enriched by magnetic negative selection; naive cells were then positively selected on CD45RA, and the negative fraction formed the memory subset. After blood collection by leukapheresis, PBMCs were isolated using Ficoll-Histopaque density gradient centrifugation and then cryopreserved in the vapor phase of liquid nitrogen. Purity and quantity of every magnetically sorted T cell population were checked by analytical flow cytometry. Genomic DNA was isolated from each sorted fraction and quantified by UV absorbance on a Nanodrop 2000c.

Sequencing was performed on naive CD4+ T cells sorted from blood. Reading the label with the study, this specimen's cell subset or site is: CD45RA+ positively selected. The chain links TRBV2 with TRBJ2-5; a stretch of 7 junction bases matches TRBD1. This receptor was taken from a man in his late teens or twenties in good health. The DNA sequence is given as TGTGCCAGCAGGGCCTATGACAGGGAAGAGACCCAGTACTTC. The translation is CASRAYDREETQYF.